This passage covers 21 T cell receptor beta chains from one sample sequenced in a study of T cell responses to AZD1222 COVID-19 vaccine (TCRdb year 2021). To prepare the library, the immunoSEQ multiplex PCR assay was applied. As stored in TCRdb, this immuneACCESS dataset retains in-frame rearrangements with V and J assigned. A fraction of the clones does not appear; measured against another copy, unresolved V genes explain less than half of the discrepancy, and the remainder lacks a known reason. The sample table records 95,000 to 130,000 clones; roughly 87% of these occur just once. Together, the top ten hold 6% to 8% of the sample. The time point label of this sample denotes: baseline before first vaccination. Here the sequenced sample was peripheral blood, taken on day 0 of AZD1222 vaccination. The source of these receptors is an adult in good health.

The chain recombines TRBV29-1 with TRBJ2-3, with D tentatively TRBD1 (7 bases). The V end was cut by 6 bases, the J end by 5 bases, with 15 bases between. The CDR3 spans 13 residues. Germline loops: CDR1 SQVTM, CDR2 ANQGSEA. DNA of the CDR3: TGCAGCGTCGCGGGACAGAACGTAGATACGCAGTATTTT. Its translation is CSVAGQNVDTQYF.

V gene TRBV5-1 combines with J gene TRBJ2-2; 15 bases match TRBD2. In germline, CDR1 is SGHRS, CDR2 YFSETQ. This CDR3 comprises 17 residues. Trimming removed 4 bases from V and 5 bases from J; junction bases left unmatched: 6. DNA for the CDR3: TGCGCCAGCAGCCCGGGACTAGCGGGAGGACTTACCGGGGAGCTGTTTTTT. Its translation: CASSPGLAGGLTGELFF.

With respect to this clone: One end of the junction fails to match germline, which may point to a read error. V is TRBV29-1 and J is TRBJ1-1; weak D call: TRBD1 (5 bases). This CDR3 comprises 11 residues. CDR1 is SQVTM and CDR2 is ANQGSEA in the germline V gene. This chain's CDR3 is CSVRMTEEGFF. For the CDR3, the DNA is TGCAGCGTGAGGATGACAGAGGAAGGTTTCTTT.

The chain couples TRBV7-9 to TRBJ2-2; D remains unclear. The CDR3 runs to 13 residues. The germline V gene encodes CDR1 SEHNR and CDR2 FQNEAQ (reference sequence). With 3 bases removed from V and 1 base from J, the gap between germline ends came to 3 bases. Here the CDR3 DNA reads TGTGCCAGCAGCTTTGTGAACACCGGGGAGCTGTTTTTT. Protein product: CASSFVNTGELFF.

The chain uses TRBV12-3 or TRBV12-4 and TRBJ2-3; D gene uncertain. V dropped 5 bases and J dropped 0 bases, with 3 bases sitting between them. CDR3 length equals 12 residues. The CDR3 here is CASSPSTDTQYF. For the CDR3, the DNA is TGTGCCAGCAGTCCTAGCACAGATACGCAGTATTTT.

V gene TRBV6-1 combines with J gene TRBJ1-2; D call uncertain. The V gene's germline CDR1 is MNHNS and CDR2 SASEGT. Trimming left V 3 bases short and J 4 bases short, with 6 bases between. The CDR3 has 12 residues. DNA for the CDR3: TGTGCCAGCAGTGACAGGAGCTATGGCTACACCTTC. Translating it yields CASSDRSYGYTF.

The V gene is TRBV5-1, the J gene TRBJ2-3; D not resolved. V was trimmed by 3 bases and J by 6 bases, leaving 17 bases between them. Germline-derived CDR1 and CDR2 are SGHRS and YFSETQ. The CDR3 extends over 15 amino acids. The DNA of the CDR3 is TGCGCCAGCAGCTCCGATCAATGGCGCGGCGATACGCAGTATTTT. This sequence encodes CASSSDQWRGDTQYF.

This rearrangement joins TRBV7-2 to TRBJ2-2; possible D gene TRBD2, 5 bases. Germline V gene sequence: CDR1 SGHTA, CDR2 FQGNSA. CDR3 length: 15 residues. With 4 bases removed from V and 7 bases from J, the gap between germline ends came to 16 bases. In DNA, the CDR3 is TGTGCCAGCAGCTCCCGGGGTGGTGATGGCGGGGAGCTGTTTTTT. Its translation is CASSSRGGDGGELFF.

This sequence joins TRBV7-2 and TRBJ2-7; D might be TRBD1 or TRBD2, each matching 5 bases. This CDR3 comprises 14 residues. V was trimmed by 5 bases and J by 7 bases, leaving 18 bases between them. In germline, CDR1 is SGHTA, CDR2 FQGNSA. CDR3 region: CASSAAPGAWEQYF. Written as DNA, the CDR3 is TGTGCCAGCAGCGCCGCCCCCGGGGCATGGGAGCAGTACTTC.

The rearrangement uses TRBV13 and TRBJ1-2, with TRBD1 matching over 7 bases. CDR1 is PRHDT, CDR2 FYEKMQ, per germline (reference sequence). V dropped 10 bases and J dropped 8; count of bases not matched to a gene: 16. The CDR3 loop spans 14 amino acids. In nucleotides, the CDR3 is TGTGCCACGACATCGGACAGGAGGAATGAGGGCTACACCTTC. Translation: CATTSDRRNEGYTF.

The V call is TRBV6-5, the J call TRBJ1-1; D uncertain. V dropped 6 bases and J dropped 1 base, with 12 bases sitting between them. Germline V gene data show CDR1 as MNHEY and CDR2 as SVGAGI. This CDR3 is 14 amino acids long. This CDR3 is CASRRASKNTEAFF. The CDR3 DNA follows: TGTGCCAGCAGGAGGGCCTCCAAGAACACTGAAGCTTTCTTT.

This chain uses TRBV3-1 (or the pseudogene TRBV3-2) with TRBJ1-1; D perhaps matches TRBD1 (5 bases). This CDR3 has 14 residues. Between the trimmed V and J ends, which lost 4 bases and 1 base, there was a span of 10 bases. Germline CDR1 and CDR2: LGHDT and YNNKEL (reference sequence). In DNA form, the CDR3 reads TGTGCCAGCAGCCCAAGAGGGGCGAACACTGAAGCTTTCTTT. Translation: CASSPRGANTEAFF.

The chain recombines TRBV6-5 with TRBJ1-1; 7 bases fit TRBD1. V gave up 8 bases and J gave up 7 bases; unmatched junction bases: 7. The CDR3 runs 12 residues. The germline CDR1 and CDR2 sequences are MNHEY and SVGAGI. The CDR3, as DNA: TGTGCCAGCTGCGAGGGACAGAATGAAGCTTTCTTT. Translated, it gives CASCEGQNEAFF.

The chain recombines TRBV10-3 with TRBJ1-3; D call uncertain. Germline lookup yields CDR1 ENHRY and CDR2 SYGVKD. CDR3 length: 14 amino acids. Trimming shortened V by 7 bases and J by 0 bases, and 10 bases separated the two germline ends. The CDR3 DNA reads TGTGCCATCACCATGACGGGCTCTGGAAACACCATATATTTT. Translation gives CAITMTGSGNTIYF.

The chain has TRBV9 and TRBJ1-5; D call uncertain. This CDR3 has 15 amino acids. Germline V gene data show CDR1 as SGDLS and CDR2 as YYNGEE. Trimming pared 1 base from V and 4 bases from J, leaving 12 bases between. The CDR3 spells CASSVKGLPNQPQHF. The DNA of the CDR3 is TGTGCCAGCAGCGTAAAGGGTCTTCCTAATCAGCCCCAGCATTTT.

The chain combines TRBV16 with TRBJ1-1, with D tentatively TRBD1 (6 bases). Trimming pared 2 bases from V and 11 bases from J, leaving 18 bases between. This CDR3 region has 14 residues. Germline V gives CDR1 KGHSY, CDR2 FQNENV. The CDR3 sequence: CASSQRSFRGMAFF. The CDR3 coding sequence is TGTGCCAGCAGCCAAAGAAGCTTCAGGGGTATGGCTTTCTTT.

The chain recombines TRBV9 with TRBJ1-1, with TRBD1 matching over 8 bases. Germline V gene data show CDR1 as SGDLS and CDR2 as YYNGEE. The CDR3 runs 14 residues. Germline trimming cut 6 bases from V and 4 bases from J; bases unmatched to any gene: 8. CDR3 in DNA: TGTGCCAGCACCCAGGGACAGGCGGGCACTGAAGCTTTCTTT. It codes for CASTQGQAGTEAFF.

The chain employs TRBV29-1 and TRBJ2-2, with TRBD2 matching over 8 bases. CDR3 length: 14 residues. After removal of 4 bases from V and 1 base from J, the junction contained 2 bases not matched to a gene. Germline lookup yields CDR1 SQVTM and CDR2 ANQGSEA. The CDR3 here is CSVVLAVNTGELFF. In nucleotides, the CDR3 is TGCAGCGTTGTACTAGCGGTGAACACCGGGGAGCTGTTTTTT.

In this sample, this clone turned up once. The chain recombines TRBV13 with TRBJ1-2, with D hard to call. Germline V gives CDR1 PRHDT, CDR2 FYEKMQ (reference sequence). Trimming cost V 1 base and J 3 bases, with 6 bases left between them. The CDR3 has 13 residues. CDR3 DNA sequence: TGTGCCAGCAGCTTAGACAGCTACTATGGCTACACCTTC. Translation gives CASSLDSYYGYTF.

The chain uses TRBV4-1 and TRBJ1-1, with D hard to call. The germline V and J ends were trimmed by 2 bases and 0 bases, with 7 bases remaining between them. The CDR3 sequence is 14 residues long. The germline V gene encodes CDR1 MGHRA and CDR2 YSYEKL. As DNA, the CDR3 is TGCGCCAGCAGCCAAAACTTCCTGAACACTGAAGCTTTCTTT. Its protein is CASSQNFLNTEAFF.

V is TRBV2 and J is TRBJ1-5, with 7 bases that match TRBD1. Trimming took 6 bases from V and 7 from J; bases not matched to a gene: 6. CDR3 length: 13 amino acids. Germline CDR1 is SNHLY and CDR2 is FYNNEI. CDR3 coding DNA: TGTGCCAGCAGCTCCAGGGGGGTGCAGCCCCAGCATTTT. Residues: CASSSRGVQPQHF.